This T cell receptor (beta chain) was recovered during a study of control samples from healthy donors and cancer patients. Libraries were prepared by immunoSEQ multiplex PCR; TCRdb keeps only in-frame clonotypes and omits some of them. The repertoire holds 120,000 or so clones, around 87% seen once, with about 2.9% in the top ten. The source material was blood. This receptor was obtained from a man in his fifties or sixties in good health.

The CDR3 DNA reads as TGTGCCAGCTCACGCCAGACAAGCACAGATACGCAGTATTTT. Protein product: CASSRQTSTDTQYF. This chain connects TRBV18 to TRBJ2-3, with D hard to call. The germline V and J ends were trimmed by 4 bases and 0 bases, with 8 bases remaining between them. This CDR3 has 14 residues. Germline V CDR1 and CDR2: KGHSH, LQKENI.